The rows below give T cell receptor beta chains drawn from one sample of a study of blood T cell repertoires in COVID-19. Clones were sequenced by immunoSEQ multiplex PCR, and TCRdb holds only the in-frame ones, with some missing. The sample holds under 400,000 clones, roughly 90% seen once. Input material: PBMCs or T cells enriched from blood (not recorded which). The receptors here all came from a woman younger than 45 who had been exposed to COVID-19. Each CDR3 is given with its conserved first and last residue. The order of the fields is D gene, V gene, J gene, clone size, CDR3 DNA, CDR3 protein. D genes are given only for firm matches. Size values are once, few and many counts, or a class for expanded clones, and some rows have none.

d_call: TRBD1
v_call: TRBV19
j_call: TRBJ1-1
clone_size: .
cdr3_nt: TGTGCCAGTAGTACGGGCAGGGGGTGGTACACTGAAGCTTTCTTT
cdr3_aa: CASSTGRGWYTEAFF

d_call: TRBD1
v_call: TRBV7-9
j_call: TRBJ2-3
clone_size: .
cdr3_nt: TGTGCCAGCAGCCCCAGACAGGGTAGGAGCACAGATACGCAGTATTTT
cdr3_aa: CASSPRQGRSTDTQYF

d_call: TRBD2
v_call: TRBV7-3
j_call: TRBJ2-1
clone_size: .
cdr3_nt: TGTGCCAGCAGCCCCGGACTAGCGCACTACAATGAGCAGTTCTTC
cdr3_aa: CASSPGLAHYNEQFF

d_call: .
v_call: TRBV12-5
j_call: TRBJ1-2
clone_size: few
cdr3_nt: TGTGCTAGTGGTACAGGGTTGGGCTATGGCTACACCTTC
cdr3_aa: CASGTGLGYGYTF

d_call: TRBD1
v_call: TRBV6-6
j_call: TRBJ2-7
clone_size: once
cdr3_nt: TGTGCCAGCACCTCCGGGACAGCTCTCGACTCCTACGAGCAGTACTTC
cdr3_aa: CASTSGTALDSYEQYF

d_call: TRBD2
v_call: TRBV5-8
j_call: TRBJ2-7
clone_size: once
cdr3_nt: TGTGCCAGCAGCCGGGGGGGACCCTACGAGCAGTACTTC
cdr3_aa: CASSRGGPYEQYF

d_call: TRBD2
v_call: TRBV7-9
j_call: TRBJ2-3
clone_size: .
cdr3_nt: TGTGCCAGCAGCTTTGGGCTAGCGGAGAGCACAGATACGCAGTATTTT
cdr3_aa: CASSFGLAESTDTQYF

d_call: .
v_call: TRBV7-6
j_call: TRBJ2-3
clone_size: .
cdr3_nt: TGTGCCAGCAGCTTAGGGGCGGGGTCGAGCACAGATACGCAGTATTTT
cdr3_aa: CASSLGAGSSTDTQYF

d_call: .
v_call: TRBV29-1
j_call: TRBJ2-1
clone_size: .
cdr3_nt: TGCAGCGTTGTGCGGGACTCTTCCTACAATGAGCAGTTCTTC
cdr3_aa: CSVVRDSSYNEQFF

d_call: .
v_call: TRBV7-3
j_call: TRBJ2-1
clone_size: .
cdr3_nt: TGTGCCAGCAGCTCCTTCATCAGCTTCGGAGGTGGATACAATGAGCAGTTCTTC
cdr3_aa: CASSSFISFGGGYNEQFF

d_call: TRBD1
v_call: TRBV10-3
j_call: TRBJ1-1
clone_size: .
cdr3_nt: TGTGCCATCAGTGGCGGACAGGGTGGGGGGAACACTGAAGCTTTCTTT
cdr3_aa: CAISGGQGGGNTEAFF

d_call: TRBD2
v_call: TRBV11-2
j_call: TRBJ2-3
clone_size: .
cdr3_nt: TGTGCCAGCAGCCCGCGCCTCATTAGCGGGAGCACAGATACGCAGTATTTT
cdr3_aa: CASSPRLISGSTDTQYF

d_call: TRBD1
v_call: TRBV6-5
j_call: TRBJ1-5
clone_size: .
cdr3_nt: TGTGCCAGCAGTTACCCGGGCCGACAGGGCGATCAGCCCCAGCATTTT
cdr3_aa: CASSYPGRQGDQPQHF

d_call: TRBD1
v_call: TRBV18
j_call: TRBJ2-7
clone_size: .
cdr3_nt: TGTGCCAGCTCACCACCAACGTCAGGGGGTTCCTACGAGCAGTACTTC
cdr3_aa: CASSPPTSGGSYEQYF

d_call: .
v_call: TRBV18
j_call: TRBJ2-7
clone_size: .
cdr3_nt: TGTGCCAGCTCCAACGGGGGCTACGAGCAGTACTTC
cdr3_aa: CASSNGGYEQYF

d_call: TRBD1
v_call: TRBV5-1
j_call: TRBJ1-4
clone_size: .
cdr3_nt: TGCGCCAGCAGCGACCAGCCCGGGACAGGGGGCCAAAAACTGTTTTTT
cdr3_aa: CASSDQPGTGGQKLFF

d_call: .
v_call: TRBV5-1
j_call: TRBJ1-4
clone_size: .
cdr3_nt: TGCGCCAGCAGCTTGGCCGGACAGACAACAACTAATGAAAAACTGTTTTTT
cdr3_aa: CASSLAGQTTTNEKLFF

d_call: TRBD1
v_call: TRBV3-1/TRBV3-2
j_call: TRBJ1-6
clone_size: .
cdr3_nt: TGTGCCAGCAGCCCGACTTACAGGGGTAATTCACCCCTCCACTTT
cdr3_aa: CASSPTYRGNSPLHF

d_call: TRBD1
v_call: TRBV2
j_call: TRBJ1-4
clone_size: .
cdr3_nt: TGTGCCAGCAGCAGGACAGGGGGCGCCAGTGAAAAACTGTTTTTT
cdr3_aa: CASSRTGGASEKLFF

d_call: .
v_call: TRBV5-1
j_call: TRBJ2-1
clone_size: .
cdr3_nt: TGCGCCAGCAGCCTCCGACTTTCCAATGAGCAGTTCTTC
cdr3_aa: CASSLRLSNEQFF

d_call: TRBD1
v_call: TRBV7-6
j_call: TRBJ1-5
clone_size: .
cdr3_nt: TGTGCCAGCAGCCTATCAATTGGACAGGGGAACAATCAGCCCCAGCATTTT
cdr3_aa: CASSLSIGQGNNQPQHF

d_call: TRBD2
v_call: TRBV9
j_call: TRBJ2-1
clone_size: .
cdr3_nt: TGTGCCACCGCAACTAGCGAGAGCTCCTACAATGAGCAGTTCTTC
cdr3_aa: CATATSESSYNEQFF

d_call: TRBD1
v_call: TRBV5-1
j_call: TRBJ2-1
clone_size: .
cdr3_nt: TGCGCCAGCAGCACCTCTCCGACCGGGACAGGGGTAGGGCGGGTGTACAATGAGCAGTTCTTC
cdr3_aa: CASSTSPTGTGVGRVYNEQFF

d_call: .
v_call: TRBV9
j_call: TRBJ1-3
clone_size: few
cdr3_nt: TGTGCCAGCAGCGGGGTAGGGGACACCATATATTTT
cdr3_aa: CASSGVGDTIYF

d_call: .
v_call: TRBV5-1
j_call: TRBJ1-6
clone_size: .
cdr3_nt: TGCGCCAGCAGCTTGGAAGTAGGGGGCTATAATTCACCCCTCCACTTT
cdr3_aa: CASSLEVGGYNSPLHF

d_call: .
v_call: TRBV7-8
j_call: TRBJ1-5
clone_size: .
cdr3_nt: TGTGCCAGTCAAAAGGGGTATAGCAATCAGCCCCAGCATTTT
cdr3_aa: CASQKGYSNQPQHF

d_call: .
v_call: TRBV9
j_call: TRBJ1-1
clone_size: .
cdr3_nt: TGTGCCAGCAGCGTAGGTGGCGGCGCGAAAAACACTGAAGCTTTCTTT
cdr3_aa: CASSVGGGAKNTEAFF